One T cell receptor beta chain is described in this entry. The data derive from a study of PD-L1 blockade in urothelial cancer. About the study: Blood was subjected to analysis at 3 weeks (second dose) and 6 weeks following treatment start.

Germline lookup yields CDR1 SGHVS and CDR2 FQNEAQ. The V end was cut by 3 bases, the J end by 7 bases, with 15 bases between. There are 15 residues in the CDR3. The data were produced by immunoSEQ multiplex PCR, yet TCRdb's version contains in-frame clones alone and is incomplete. The sample has more than 65,000 clones; about nine tenths are singletons. The sequence was collected from a woman in her seventies with urothelial cancer. This chain links TRBV7-8 with TRBJ1-4; D is perhaps TRBD1 (6 bases). The material was PBMCs, obtained around atezolizumab (anti-PD-L1) treatment. As DNA, the CDR3 is TGTGCCAGCAGCTTCCAGGGGTTGTCTACTGAAAAACTGTTTTTT. This codes for CASSFQGLSTEKLFF.